The 8 T cell receptor beta chains in this list originate from one sample, sequenced in a study of T cell responses to AZD1222 COVID-19 vaccine. The assay was immunoSEQ multiplex PCR, and TCRdb's table has in-frame clones only and misses some. The sample lists about 110,000 clones, approximately 91% occurring once. The sample consisted of peripheral blood, taken on day 0 of AZD1222 vaccination. The receptors were gathered from an adult in good health.

This clone was seen a handful of times. The V and J genes are TRBV3-1 (or the pseudogene TRBV3-2) and TRBJ1-5, with a tentative D call TRBD1 (6 bases). The length of the CDR3 is 14 residues. CDR1 LGHDT and CDR2 YNNKEL come from the germline V gene (reference sequence). The V gene lost 1 base and the J gene lost 3 bases, with 7 bases spanning the gap. In nucleotides, the CDR3 is TGTGCCAGCAGCCAAGGACAGGCCAATCAGCCCCAGCATTTT. Protein product: CASSQGQANQPQHF.

The V and J genes are TRBV19 and TRBJ2-7; 9 bases are a match to TRBD1. Per the germline V gene, CDR1 is LNHDA and CDR2 is SQIVND (reference sequence). The CDR3 is 14 amino acids. V trimming: 4 bases; J trimming: 3 bases; junction bases outside the gene matches: 4. The CDR3 DNA reads TGTGCCAGTAGTAAGACAGGGGGAAACTACGAGCAGTACTTC. Its protein is CASSKTGGNYEQYF.

V usage is TRBV7-2 and J usage is TRBJ1-1; a possible D gene is TRBD1 (5 bases). V was shortened by 2 bases and J by 2 bases, with 9 bases between the two germline ends. There are 14 residues in the CDR3. The V gene's germline CDR1 is SGHTA and CDR2 FQGNSA. DNA for the CDR3: TGTGCCAGCAGCTTAATTCAGGGAAACACTGAAGCTTTCTTT. This codes for CASSLIQGNTEAFF.

The rearrangement joins TRBV28 to TRBJ2-1; 14 nucleotides align to TRBD2. Unmatched junction bases numbered 12, after V lost 5 bases and J lost 9 bases. The CDR3 spans 17 residues. Germline V lookup: CDR1 MDHEN, CDR2 SYDVKM. CDR3 in amino acids: CASSPHRGLAGVVEQFF. DNA for the CDR3: TGTGCCAGCAGTCCCCACAGGGGACTAGCGGGGGTGGTTGAGCAGTTCTTC.

V and J are TRBV1 and TRBJ2-7; the DNA was not used to check the table's D call, TRBD2. TRBV1 is assigned pseudogene status. The CDR3 length is 15 residues. This CDR3 reads CTSSQVDPGVYEQYV. The CDR3 DNA reads TGCACCAGCAGCCAAGTAGACCCCGGGGTCTACGAGCAGTACGTC.

This clone appeared once. The chain is built from TRBV7-2 and TRBJ1-2; D possibly corresponds to TRBD1 (5 bases). The CDR3 is 15 residues long. Germline loops: CDR1 SGHTA, CDR2 FQGNSA. The ends were cut back, 4 bases at V and 4 bases at J, with 16 bases in the middle. The CDR3: CASSSAGPGGYGYTF. In nucleotides, the CDR3 is TGTGCCAGCAGCTCCGCGGGGCCCGGGGGCTATGGCTACACCTTC.

V and J are TRBV25-1 and TRBJ1-5; D is undetermined. This CDR3 has 14 amino acids. Germline CDR1 is MGHDK and CDR2 is SYGVNS. Deletions cut 0 bases from V and 4 bases from J, with 7 bases between. The CDR3 bases are TGTGCCAGCAGTGAATATGGAGGGAATCAGCCCCAGCATTTT. Its translation is CASSEYGGNQPQHF.

This CDR3 is CASSLAAGGYYGYTF. CDR3 bases: TGTGCCAGCAGCTTAGCGGCAGGGGGCTACTATGGCTACACCTTC. V and J are TRBV7-2 and TRBJ1-2, with 8 bases fitting TRBD1. V lost 0 bases and J lost 3; bases outside the gene matches: 3. The CDR3 runs 15 residues. The germline V gene encodes CDR1 SGHTA and CDR2 FQGNSA.